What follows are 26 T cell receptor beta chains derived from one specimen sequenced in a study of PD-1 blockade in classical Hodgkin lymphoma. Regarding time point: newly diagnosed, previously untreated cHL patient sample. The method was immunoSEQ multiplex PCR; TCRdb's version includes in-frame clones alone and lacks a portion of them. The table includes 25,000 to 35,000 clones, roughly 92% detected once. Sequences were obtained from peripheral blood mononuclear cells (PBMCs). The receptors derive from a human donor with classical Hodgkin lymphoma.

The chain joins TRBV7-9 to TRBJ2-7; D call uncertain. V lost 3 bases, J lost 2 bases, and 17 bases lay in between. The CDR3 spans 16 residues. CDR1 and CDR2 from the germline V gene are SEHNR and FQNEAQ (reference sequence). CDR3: CASSFTKLSAPYEQYF. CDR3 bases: TGTGCCAGCAGCTTCACGAAGCTAAGCGCCCCCTACGAGCAGTACTTC.

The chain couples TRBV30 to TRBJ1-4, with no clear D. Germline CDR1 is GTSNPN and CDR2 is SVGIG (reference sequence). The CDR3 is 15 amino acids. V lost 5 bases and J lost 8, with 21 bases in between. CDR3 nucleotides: TGTGCCTGGGGCCGTTTTCGTATTGAGGAAGAAAAACTGTTTTTT. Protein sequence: CAWGRFRIEEEKLFF.

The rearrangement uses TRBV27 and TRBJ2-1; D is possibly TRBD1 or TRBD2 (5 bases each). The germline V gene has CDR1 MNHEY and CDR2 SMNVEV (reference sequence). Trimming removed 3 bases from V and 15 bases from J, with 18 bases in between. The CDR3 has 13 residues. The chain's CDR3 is CASSFSDSLYAFF. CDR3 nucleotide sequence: TGTGCCAGCAGTTTTAGCGACAGCCTTTACGCGTTCTTC.

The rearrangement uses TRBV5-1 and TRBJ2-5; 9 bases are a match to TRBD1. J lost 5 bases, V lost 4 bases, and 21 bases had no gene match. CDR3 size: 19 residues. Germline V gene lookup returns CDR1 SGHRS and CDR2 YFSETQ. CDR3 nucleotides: TGCGCCAGCAGCCTGAAAATCCCGGGACAGGGCCTTTTTGGGGAGACCCAGTACTTC. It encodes CASSLKIPGQGLFGETQYF.

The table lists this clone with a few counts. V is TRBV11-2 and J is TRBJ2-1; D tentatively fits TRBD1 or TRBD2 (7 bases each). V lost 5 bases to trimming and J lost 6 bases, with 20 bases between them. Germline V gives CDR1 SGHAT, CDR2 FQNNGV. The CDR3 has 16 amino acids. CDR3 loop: CASSPLRGRESNEQFF. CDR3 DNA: TGTGCCAGCAGCCCCCTAAGGGGGCGGGAGAGCAATGAGCAGTTCTTC.

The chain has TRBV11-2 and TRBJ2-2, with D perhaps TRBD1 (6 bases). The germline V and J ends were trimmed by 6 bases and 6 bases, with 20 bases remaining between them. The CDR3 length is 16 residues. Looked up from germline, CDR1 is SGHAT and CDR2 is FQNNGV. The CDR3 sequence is CASSLTGGRKAGELFF. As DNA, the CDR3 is TGTGCCAGCAGTTTGACAGGAGGAAGAAAGGCCGGGGAGCTGTTTTTT.

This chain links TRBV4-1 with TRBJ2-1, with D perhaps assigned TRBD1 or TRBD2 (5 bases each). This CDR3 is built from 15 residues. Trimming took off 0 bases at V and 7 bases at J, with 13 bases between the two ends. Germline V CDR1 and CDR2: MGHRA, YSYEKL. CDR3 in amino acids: CASSQDGTWDNEQFF. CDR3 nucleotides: TGCGCCAGCAGCCAAGATGGGACGTGGGATAATGAGCAGTTCTTC.

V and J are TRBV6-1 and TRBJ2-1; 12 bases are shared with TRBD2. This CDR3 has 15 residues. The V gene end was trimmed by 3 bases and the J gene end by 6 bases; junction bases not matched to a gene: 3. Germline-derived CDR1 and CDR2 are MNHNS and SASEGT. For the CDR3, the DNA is TGTGCCAGCAGTGATTCTAGCGGGGGGGCCAATGAGCAGTTCTTC. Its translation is CASSDSSGGANEQFF.

The CDR3 DNA reads as TGTGCCATCAGTGAGATGACAGGGTCTGGGGCCAACGTCCTGACTTTC. This sequence encodes CAISEMTGSGANVLTF. V gene TRBV10-3 combines with J gene TRBJ2-6, with TRBD1 matching 7 bases. Germline V lookup: CDR1 ENHRY, CDR2 SYGVKD. Trimming cost V 2 bases and J 1 base; bases outside gene matches: 2. CDR3 length: 16 amino acids.

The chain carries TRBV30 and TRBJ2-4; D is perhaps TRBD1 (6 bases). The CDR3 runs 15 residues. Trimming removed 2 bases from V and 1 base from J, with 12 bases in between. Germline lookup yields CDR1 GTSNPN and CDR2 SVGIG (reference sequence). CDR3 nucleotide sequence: TGTGCCTGGAGTCCTGGACAGAATGCCAAAAACATTCAGTACTTC. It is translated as CAWSPGQNAKNIQYF.

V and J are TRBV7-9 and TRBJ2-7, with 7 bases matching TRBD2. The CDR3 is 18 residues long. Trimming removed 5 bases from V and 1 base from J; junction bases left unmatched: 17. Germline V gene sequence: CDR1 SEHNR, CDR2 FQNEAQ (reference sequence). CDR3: CASSPRAGRGNRSYEQYF. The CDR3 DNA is TGTGCCAGCAGCCCCCGGGCAGGGAGGGGAAATCGATCCTACGAGCAGTACTTC. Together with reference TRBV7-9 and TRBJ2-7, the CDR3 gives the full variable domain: DTGVSQNPRHKITKRGQNVTFRCDPISEHNRLYWYRQTLGQGPEFLTYFQNEAQLEKSRLLSDRFSAERPKGSFSTLEIQRTEQGDSAMYLCASSPRAGRGNRSYEQYFGPGTRLTVT.

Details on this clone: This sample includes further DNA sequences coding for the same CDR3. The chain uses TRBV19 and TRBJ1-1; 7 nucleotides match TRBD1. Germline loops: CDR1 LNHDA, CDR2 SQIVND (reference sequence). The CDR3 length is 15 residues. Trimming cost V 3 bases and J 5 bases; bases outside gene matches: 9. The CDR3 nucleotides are TGTGCCAGTAGTATCGACAGGGCGGTAAATACTGAAGCTTTCTTT. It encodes CASSIDRAVNTEAFF.

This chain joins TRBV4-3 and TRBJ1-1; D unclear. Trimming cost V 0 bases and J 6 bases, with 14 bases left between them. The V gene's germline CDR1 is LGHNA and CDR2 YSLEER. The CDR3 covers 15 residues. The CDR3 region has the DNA TGCGCCAGCAGCCAAGACCGTTGGTCCGTCCCTGAAGCTTTCTTT. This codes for CASSQDRWSVPEAFF.

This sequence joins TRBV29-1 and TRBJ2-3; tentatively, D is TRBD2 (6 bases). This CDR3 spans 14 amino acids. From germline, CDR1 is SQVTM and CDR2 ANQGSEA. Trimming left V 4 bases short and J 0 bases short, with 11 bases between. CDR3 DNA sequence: TGCAGCGTTGGGACTACTTCTAGCACAGATACGCAGTATTTT. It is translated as CSVGTTSSTDTQYF.

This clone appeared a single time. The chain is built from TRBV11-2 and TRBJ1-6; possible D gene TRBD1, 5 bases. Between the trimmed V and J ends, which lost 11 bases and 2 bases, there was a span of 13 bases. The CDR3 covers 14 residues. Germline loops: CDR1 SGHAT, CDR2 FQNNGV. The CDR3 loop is CAGSRDPYNSPLHF. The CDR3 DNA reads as TGTGCCGGAAGCCGGGACCCCTATAATTCACCCCTCCACTTT.

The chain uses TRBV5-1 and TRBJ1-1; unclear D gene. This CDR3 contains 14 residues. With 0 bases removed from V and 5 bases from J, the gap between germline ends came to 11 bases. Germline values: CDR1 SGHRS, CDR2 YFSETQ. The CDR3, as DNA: TGCGCCAGCAGCTTGGAACCTCGTGGGACTGAAGCTTTCTTT. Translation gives CASSLEPRGTEAFF.

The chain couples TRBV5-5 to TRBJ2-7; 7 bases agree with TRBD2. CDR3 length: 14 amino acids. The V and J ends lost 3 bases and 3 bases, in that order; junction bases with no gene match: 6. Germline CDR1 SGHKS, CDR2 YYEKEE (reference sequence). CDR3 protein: CASSYGASGYEQYF. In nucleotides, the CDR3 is TGTGCCAGCAGCTACGGGGCTAGCGGCTACGAGCAGTACTTC.

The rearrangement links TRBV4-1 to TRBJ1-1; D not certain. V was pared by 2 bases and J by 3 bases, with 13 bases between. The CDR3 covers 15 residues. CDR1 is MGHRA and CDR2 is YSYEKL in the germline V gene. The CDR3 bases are TGCGCCAGCAGCCAACGCCCGAGGGCGGACACTGAAGCTTTCTTT. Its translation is CASSQRPRADTEAFF.

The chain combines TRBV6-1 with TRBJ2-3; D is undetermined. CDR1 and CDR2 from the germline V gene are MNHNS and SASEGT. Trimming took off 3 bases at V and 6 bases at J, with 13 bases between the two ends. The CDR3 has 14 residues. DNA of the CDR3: TGTGCCAGCAGTGACATGGCTAGTCGCGATACGCAGTATTTT. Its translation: CASSDMASRDTQYF.

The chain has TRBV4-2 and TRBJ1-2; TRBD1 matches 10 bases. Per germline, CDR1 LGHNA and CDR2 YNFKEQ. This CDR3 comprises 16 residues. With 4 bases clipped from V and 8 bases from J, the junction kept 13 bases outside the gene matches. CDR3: CASSPRQGAIEGGYTF. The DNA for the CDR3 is TGTGCCAGCAGCCCCCGACAGGGGGCAATTGAGGGAGGCTACACCTTC.

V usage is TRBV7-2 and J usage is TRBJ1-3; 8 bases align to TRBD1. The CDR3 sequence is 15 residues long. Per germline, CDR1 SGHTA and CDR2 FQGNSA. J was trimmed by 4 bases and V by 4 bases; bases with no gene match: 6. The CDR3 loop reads CASSSRGPGGNTIYF. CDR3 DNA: TGTGCCAGCAGCTCCAGGGGGCCGGGAGGAAACACCATATATTTT.

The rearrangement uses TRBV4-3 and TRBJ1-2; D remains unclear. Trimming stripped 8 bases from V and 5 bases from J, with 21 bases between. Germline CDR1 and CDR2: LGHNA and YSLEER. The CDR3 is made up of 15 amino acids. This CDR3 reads CASPLNCRRRYGYTF. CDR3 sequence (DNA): TGCGCCAGCCCCTTAAATTGTCGGCGGAGGTATGGCTACACCTTC.

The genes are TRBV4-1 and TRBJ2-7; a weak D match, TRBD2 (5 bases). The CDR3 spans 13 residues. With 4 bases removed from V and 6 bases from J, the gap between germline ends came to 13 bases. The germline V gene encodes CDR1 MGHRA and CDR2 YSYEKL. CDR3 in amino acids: CASSLHPRGEQYF. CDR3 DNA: TGCGCCAGCAGCCTTCACCCTCGGGGCGAGCAGTACTTC.

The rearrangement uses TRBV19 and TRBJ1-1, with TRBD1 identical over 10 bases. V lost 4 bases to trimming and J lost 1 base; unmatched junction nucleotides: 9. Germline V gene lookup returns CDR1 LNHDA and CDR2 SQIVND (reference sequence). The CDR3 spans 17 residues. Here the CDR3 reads CASSTTPRDRGNTEAFF. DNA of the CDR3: TGTGCCAGTAGTACCACCCCAAGGGACAGGGGGAACACTGAAGCTTTCTTT.

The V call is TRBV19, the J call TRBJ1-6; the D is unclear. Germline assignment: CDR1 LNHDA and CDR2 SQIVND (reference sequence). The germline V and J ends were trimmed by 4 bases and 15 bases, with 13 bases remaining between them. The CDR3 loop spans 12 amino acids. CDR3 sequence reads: CASSSLSTFLHF. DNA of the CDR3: TGTGCCAGTAGTAGCCTTTCCACATTCCTCCACTTT.

The CDR3 loop reads CASSLLFPLGTSGRGRNTQYF. The DNA of the CDR3 is TGTGCCAGCAGTTTACTATTCCCCCTGGGGACTAGCGGGAGGGGGCGTAATACGCAGTATTTT. This chain joins TRBV27 and TRBJ2-3; TRBD2 matches at 16 bases. Germline V gene data show CDR1 as MNHEY and CDR2 as SMNVEV (reference sequence). V lost 2 bases to trimming and J lost 7 bases; unmatched junction nucleotides: 18. The CDR3 is 21 residues long.